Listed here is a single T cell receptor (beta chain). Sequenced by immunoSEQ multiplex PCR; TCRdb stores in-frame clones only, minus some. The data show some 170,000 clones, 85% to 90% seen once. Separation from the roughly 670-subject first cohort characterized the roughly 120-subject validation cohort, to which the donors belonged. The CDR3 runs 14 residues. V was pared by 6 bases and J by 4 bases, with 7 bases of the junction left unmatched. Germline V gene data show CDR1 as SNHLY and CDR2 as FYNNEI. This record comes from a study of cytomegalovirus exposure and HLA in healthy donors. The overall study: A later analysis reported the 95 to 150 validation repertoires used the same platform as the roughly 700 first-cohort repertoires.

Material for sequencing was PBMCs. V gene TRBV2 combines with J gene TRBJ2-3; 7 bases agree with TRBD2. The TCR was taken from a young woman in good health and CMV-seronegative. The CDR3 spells CASSRASGADTQYF. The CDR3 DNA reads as TGTGCCAGCAGCAGGGCTAGCGGAGCAGATACGCAGTATTTT.